This T cell receptor beta chain was observed in a study of PD-1 blockade in classical Hodgkin lymphoma (dated by TCRdb to 2018 to 2020). About the full investigation: Nivolumab dosing was 3 mg/kg intravenously every 2 weeks, continuing until either disease progression or unacceptable toxicity. A peripheral blood immune signature of response to PD-1 blockade in classical Hodgkin lymphoma was defined using TCR beta sequencing and CyTOF. Broader findings and caveats from the paper: A significant rise by C4D1 was seen in CD4+ but not CD8+ TCR diversity (p=0.0027 vs p=0.16), with the rise being most apparent in complete responders (p=0.02). Trial patients with a complete response had baseline diversity similar to that of newly diagnosed patients, while partial responders and progressors had significantly lower diversity. The study was limited to a single clinical trial cohort, and causes of repertoire differences, possibly disease activity or prior therapy, remained undefined. Baseline TCR diversity was reported to be lower in newly diagnosed patients than in healthy donors and to be lower still in relapsed/refractory patients. Lower diversity was observed in patients in whom nivolumab was started less than 1 year after ASCT, and these patients were excluded from later analyses so that confounding by immune reconstitution would be avoided.

For this clone: Which antigen it targets is not known. The record has no base qualities; no much larger clone is one base away.

Including the terminal cysteine and phenylalanine, the CDR3 comprises 15 residues. CDR3 DNA is the only sequence kept; it has 45 bases, read in frame from the first base. Based on the germline V gene, the CDR1 and CDR2 sequences are MNHEY and SVGAGI. Between the V and J ends, shortened by 7 bases and 4 bases respectively, the junction contains 19 bases. Genomic DNA was isolated using the Qiagen DNeasy kit from unsorted PBMCs as well as from negatively selected CD4+ and CD8+ fractions. Using primers that anneal to V and J segments, immunoSEQ multiplex PCR amplified the TCR beta CDR3 regions. A synthetic immune receptor repertoire was used to minimize amplification bias, and remaining bias was computationally removed after sequencing. From the authors' description of their analysis: Repertoire diversity was quantified as the Shannon entropy index using custom Python scripts. The unsorted, CD4+ and CD8+ repertoires were each analyzed separately, with the exception of combined analyses, where CD4+ and CD8+ sequences were merged in silico. A clone was considered expanded if an increase in frequency of at least 2-fold after treatment relative to C1D1 was found, and a pseudocount of 0.5 was applied to clones undetected at baseline. Clones with 0 or 1 copy at C1D1 were classified as singleton clones, and clones with 2 or more copies were classified as non-singleton clones. By matching protein sequences in sorted samples from the same patient, clones expanded in unsorted samples were annotated as CD4+, CD8+ or unknown. Diversity changes from C1D1 to C4D1 were tested in paired samples using Wilcoxon tests. In its TCRdb copy, this immuneACCESS table keeps in-frame sequences only and misses some clones. Where compared with another copy, unresolved V genes explain less than half of these, and the others have no known cause. V and J calls plus clone size are reproduced from that table; the DNA served to infer D and trimming. The sample table holds roughly 97,000 clones, of which roughly 88% were seen once. Of the sample, over 9% falls within the top ten clones.

The time point label here, explained by the study, means: cycle 1 day 1 (C1D1), immediately before nivolumab initiation. Relapse after autologous stem cell transplantation had occurred in all trial patients, and cohorts A, B and C were distinguished by prior brentuximab vedotin exposure. The trial cohort was composed of about 58 patients with relapsed/refractory classical Hodgkin lymphoma, for whom complete response, partial response or progressive disease was recorded as best overall response. Trial patients were treated with single-agent nivolumab in the multi-cohort phase II CheckMate 205 trial. An independent review committee assessed best overall response by applying the 2007 International Working Group response criteria. Trial PBMCs were collected immediately before nivolumab initiation (C1D1) and during therapy at cycle 2 day 1 and cycle 4 day 1. After peripheral blood was drawn into 8 mL Vacutainer Cell Preparation Tubes, PBMCs were isolated by centrifugation and then cryopreserved.

This material consisted of peripheral blood mononuclear cells (PBMCs), taken at baseline. Here the chain combines TRBV6-5 and TRBJ1-2, with no confidently assigned D gene. The sequence was collected from a human donor with classical Hodgkin lymphoma. In nucleotide form, the sequence is TGTGCCAGCAAACGGGCAGGCGGGTCGCCCTATGGCTACACCTTC. Its product reads: CASKRAGGSPYGYTF.